A single sample is the source of the 6 T cell receptor beta chains below, sequenced in a study of blood T cell repertoires in COVID-19. The method was immunoSEQ multiplex PCR; TCRdb's version includes in-frame clones alone and lacks a portion of them. The repertoire includes roughly 200,000 clones, approximately 87% of them detected once, and about 20% sits in the top ten. Sequenced material: peripheral blood. These receptors all stem from a person aged 65 to 85 with COVID-19, enrolled during active disease.

This chain links TRBV5-4 with TRBJ2-3; 14 bases are a match to TRBD2. CDR3 length: 19 residues. Germline V CDR1 and CDR2: SGHNT, YYREEE (reference sequence). With 7 bases clipped from V and 2 bases from J, the junction kept 15 bases outside the gene matches. CDR3 bases: TGTGCCAGCGCCCCGCGGGGGACTAGCGGGGGATGGATCACAGATACGCAGTATTTT. Protein sequence: CASAPRGTSGGWITDTQYF. Using reference TRBV5-4 and TRBJ2-3 for the parts outside the CDR3, the full variable domain is ETGVTQSPTHLIKTRGQQVTLRCSSQSGHNTVSWYQQALGQGPQFIFQYYREEENGRGNFPPRFSGLQFPNYSSELNVNALELDDSALYLCASAPRGTSGGWITDTQYFGPGTRLTVL.

The chain carries TRBV30 and TRBJ2-7; D perhaps matches TRBD1 (6 bases). This CDR3 is 13 amino acids long. The V and J ends lost 6 bases and 3 bases respectively, with 15 bases between them. Germline CDR1 and CDR2: GTSNPN and SVGIG (reference sequence). CDR3 protein: CACSGTSYYEQYF. CDR3 coding DNA: TGTGCCTGCTCCGGGACATCTTACTACGAGCAGTACTTC.

The CDR3 loop is CASSNLLAGGANEKLFF. In nucleotides, the CDR3 is TGCGCCAGCAGCAATCTTCTAGCGGGAGGGGCTAATGAAAAACTGTTTTTT. The chain couples TRBV5-1 to TRBJ1-4; D is possibly TRBD1 (5 bases). Trimming stripped 4 bases from V and 3 bases from J, with 19 bases between. The CDR3 runs 17 residues. Looked up from germline, CDR1 is SGHRS and CDR2 is YFSETQ.

This clone was seen only once. V and J are TRBV19 and TRBJ1-6; 8 nucleotides match TRBD1. Germline V gives CDR1 LNHDA, CDR2 SQIVND (reference sequence). V shed 3 bases and J 6 bases; nucleotides not matched to a gene: 10. The CDR3 sequence is 17 residues long. Written as DNA, the CDR3 is TGTGCCAGTAGTATTTCCCCACTCGACAGGGGTAATTCACCCCTCCACTTT. This translates into CASSISPLDRGNSPLHF.

The V and J genes are TRBV24-1 and TRBJ1-2; D might be TRBD1 (6 bases). This CDR3 spans 13 amino acids. Looked up from germline, CDR1 is KGHDR and CDR2 is SFDVKD. The ends were cut back, 7 bases at V and 2 bases at J, with 10 bases in the middle. The CDR3 DNA sequence: TGTGCCACCAGCTCGGACAGCAACTATGGCTACACCTTC. Translating it yields CATSSDSNYGYTF.

The chain recombines TRBV28 with TRBJ2-2; 7 nucleotides align to TRBD1. The germline V gene encodes CDR1 MDHEN and CDR2 SYDVKM. The V and J ends lost 5 bases and 1 base, in that order; junction bases with no gene match: 7. The CDR3 covers 16 residues. CDR3 nucleotides: TGTGCCAGCAGTCGCGCCGGGACAGTGAACACCGGGGAGCTGTTTTTT. Its protein is CASSRAGTVNTGELFF.